This section outlines one T cell receptor beta chain sequence together with its context. What it binds is unknown. CDR1 is SGDLS, CDR2 YYNGEE, per germline. The V segment lost 5 bases and the J segment 5 bases; nucleotides outside the gene matches: 15. The CDR3 covers 19 residues. This entry comes from a study of cytomegalovirus exposure and HLA in healthy donors. In the study overall: Drawn from HLA-typed donors, about 85 million unique TCRs were held in an early data release. Study results and limitations: TRBV6-2, TRBV6-3 and some other V segments were unresolvable in 87-base-pair reads. Most TCRs appeared rarely, but some public TCRs recurred in many donors.

PCR was performed using 60 Vbeta and 13 Jbeta primers. Clones were read by immunoSEQ multiplex PCR, and TCRdb kept only the in-frame ones, dropping some. The data hold some 140,000 clones, with around four fifths observed a single time. Healthy people donating bone marrow made up the donors. The material sequenced was PBMCs. The chain joins TRBV9 to TRBJ2-1, with 14 bases lining up with TRBD2. The receptor's source is a middle-aged man in good health and CMV-seronegative. CDR3 amino acids: CASRPSGTSGSLGHNEQFF. The CDR3 DNA reads TGTGCCAGCAGGCCTTCCGGGACTAGCGGGAGTTTAGGGCACAATGAGCAGTTCTTC. Based on the CDR3 plus reference TRBV9 and TRBJ2-1, the full variable domain is DSGVTQTPKHLITATGQRVTLRCSPRSGDLSVYWYQQSLDQGLQFLIQYYNGEERAKGNILERFSAQQFPDLHSELNLSSLELGDSALYFCASRPSGTSGSLGHNEQFFGPGTRLTVL.